A single sample is the source of the 14 T cell receptor beta chains below, sequenced in a study of blood T cell repertoires in COVID-19. Some clones are missing from TCRdb's copy, which holds only in-frame ones; the method was immunoSEQ multiplex PCR. Of 150,000 to 200,000 clones listed, almost 85% are singletons. Sequenced material: peripheral blood. The receptors shown here come from a man between 18 and 29 years old with active or convalescent COVID-19.

The genes are TRBV18 and TRBJ2-2, with D hard to call. This CDR3 contains 16 residues. The V end was cut by 2 bases, the J end by 4 bases, with 14 bases between. The V gene's germline CDR1 is KGHSH and CDR2 LQKENI. In DNA, the CDR3 is TGTGCCAGCTCACCAGACCTGCCGGGTCCCACCGGGGAGCTGTTTTTT. Translating gives CASSPDLPGPTGELFF.

On this clone: Other DNA sequences in this specimen translate into the identical CDR3. The genes are TRBV5-1 and TRBJ1-1, with D possibly being TRBD1 (6 bases). Germline V gene lookup returns CDR1 SGHRS and CDR2 YFSETQ. The CDR3 length is 14 residues. Trimming removed 2 bases at V and 1 base at J, with 9 bases between. This chain's CDR3 is CASSLGQTNTEAFF. The CDR3 coding sequence is TGCGCCAGCAGCTTAGGACAGACGAACACTGAAGCTTTCTTT. The full variable domain, its missing parts supplied by reference TRBV5-1 and TRBJ1-1, is KAGVTQTPRYLIKTRGQQVTLSCSPISGHRSVSWYQQTPGQGLQFLFEYFSETQRNKGNFPGRFSGRQFSNSRSEMNVSTLELGDSALYLCASSLGQTNTEAFFGQGTRLTVV.

CDR3 region: CASRPVTGSDVGNQPQHF. DNA for the CDR3: TGTGCCAGCAGACCCGTAACAGGGAGCGATGTTGGCAATCAGCCCCAGCATTTT. The chain joins TRBV7-6 to TRBJ1-5; a weak D match, TRBD1 (6 bases). The CDR3 contains 18 residues. The germline V and J ends were trimmed by 6 bases and 2 bases, with 23 bases remaining between them. In germline, CDR1 is SGHVS, CDR2 FNYEAQ.

CDR3 region: CASTLGTGRRNSPLHF. The CDR3 DNA reads as TGCGCCAGCACGCTTGGGACAGGCCGTAGGAATTCACCCCTCCACTTT. J is TRBJ1-6 and V is TRBV5-1, with TRBD1 matching 8 bases. The CDR3 sequence is 16 residues long. From germline, CDR1 is SGHRS and CDR2 YFSETQ. With V trimmed by 6 bases and J by 7 bases, 12 bases remained unmatched.

Comments on this clone: An end of the junction does not agree with germline; a read error may underlie this. The CDR3 is CASSLDAGGPTMSLVF. CDR3 nucleotide sequence: TGTGCCAGCAGCTTAGATGCGGGAGGACCTACAATGAGCTTGGTCTTC. The gene calls are TRBV11-2 and TRBJ2-1, with TRBD2 identical over 8 bases. Germline-derived CDR1 and CDR2 are SGHAT and FQNNGV. This CDR3 is built from 16 residues.

The V gene is TRBV4-1, the J gene TRBJ2-7; TRBD1 might be the D (5 bases). The germline gives CDR1 MGHRA, CDR2 YSYEKL. Trimming pared 0 bases from V and 4 bases from J, leaving 16 bases between. The CDR3 runs to 16 residues. DNA for the CDR3: TGCGCCAGCAGCCAAGAATGGGGCGTTGCTTGGTACGAGCAGTACTTC. Amino acid sequence: CASSQEWGVAWYEQYF.

The rearrangement joins TRBV12-3 or TRBV12-4 to TRBJ2-3; D remains ambiguous. The CDR3 is 11 amino acids. Trimming took 4 bases from V and 4 from J, leaving 3 bases between them. The CDR3 nucleotides are TGTGCCAGCAGTTCTTCAGATACGCAGTATTTT. This gives the protein CASSSSDTQYF.

This sequence joins TRBV28 and TRBJ1-5; weak D call: TRBD1 (6 bases). This CDR3 has 14 amino acids. V was trimmed by 5 bases and J by 6 bases, leaving 14 bases between them. From germline, CDR1 is MDHEN and CDR2 SYDVKM. This CDR3 is CASSLGHASQPQHF. In DNA form, the CDR3 reads TGTGCCAGCAGTCTGGGACACGCTAGTCAGCCCCAGCATTTT.

This clone appeared once. The chain recombines TRBV18 with TRBJ1-5; weak D call: TRBD1 (6 bases). CDR3 size: 15 residues. The germline V gene encodes CDR1 KGHSH and CDR2 LQKENI. V was cut by 3 bases and J by 0 bases, with 9 bases left in between. Written as DNA, the CDR3 is TGTGCCAGCTCACCGGGACAATATAGCAATCAGCCCCAGCATTTT. Encoded protein: CASSPGQYSNQPQHF.

The chain couples TRBV15 to TRBJ2-5; maybe TRBD2 (6 bases). CDR1 LNHNV and CDR2 YYDKDF come from the germline V gene (reference sequence). The CDR3 covers 13 residues. V lost 5 bases, J lost 2 bases, and 9 bases lay in between. The CDR3 DNA reads as TGTGCCACCAGCCCTCGGGGGCAAGAGACCCAGTACTTC. It yields the protein CATSPRGQETQYF. Full variable domain (outside the CDR3, taken from reference TRBV15 and TRBJ2-5): DAMVIQNPRYQVTQFGKPVTLSCSQTLNHNVMYWYQQKSSQAPKLLFHYYDKDFNNEADTPDNFQSRRPNTSFCFLDIRSPGLGDTAMYLCATSPRGQETQYFGPGTRLLVL.

This clone occurred many times. The chain recombines TRBV11-2 with TRBJ2-7, with 10 bases aligning to TRBD2. The CDR3 spans 17 residues. Germline V CDR1 and CDR2: SGHAT, FQNNGV. The J segment lost 2 bases and the V segment lost 1 base, leaving 8 bases of the junction unmatched. The CDR3 DNA is TGTGCCAGCAGCTTAGGGGAGACTAGCGGGCTACCCTACGAGCAGTACTTC. Translation: CASSLGETSGLPYEQYF.

The chain links TRBV5-1 to TRBJ1-1; tentatively, D is TRBD1 (6 bases). The germline gives CDR1 SGHRS, CDR2 YFSETQ. The CDR3 totals 14 residues. The germline V and J ends were trimmed by 4 bases and 4 bases, with 14 bases remaining between them. The CDR3 loop is CASSPSRQATEAFF. CDR3 sequence (DNA): TGCGCCAGCAGCCCCTCCCGACAGGCCACTGAAGCTTTCTTT.

V and J are TRBV3-1 (or the pseudogene TRBV3-2) and TRBJ1-5; possibly TRBD1 for D (5 bases). V lost 4 bases to trimming and J lost 2 bases, with 9 bases between them. The CDR3 spans 14 residues. CDR1 is LGHDT and CDR2 is YNNKEL in the germline V gene (reference sequence). The DNA for the CDR3 is TGTGCCAGCAGCCCAAAACAGGGCAATCAGCCCCAGCATTTT. Its protein is CASSPKQGNQPQHF.

The V and J genes are TRBV14 and TRBJ2-5; D is undetermined. CDR1 and CDR2 (germline): SGHDN, FVKESK. The CDR3 is made up of 15 amino acids. V was cut by 0 bases and J by 4 bases, with 12 bases left in between. The CDR3 DNA follows: TGTGCCAGCAGCCAAGATCTTAGCCGCGTAGAGACCCAGTACTTC. It codes for CASSQDLSRVETQYF.